This TCR beta chain originates from a study of shared clonotypes between healthy human individuals. Study-level background: Researchers assigned three CD4 naive, three CD4 memory, two CD8 naive and one CD8 memory plate to each donor. Findings and caveats of the study: Compared with memory subsets, naive subsets generally had larger estimated richness.

Per germline, CDR1 GTSNPN and CDR2 SVGIG (reference sequence). CDR3 size: 14 residues. Trimming took 3 bases from V and 0 from J, leaving 11 bases between them. Donation came from healthy HIV-negative adults that had no recent acute infections or vaccinations. Profiling relied on immunoSEQ multiplex PCR, and the TCRdb table lists in-frame clones only, not all of them. The repertoire has a few hundred thousand clones, around nine tenths of them found once; the top ten carry 15% to 20%. On this clone itself: The antigen remains unidentified.

The origin of this receptor is a man aged 18 to 35 in good health. The sequenced material came from memory CD8+ T cells sorted from blood. Subset indicated: CD45RO+ cells pooled with CCR7-negative TemRA cells. This sequence joins TRBV30 and TRBJ1-1, with D hard to call. CDR3 nucleotide sequence: TGTGCCTGGAGAAGTTTCAGAATGAACACTGAAGCTTTCTTT. The encoded protein is CAWRSFRMNTEAFF. The entire variable domain, with the rest obtained from reference TRBV30 and TRBJ1-1, is as follows: SQTIHQWPATLVQPVGSPLSLECTVEGTSNPNLYWYRQAAGRGLQLLFYSVGIGQISSEVPQNLSASRPQDRQFILSSKKLLLSDSGFYLCAWRSFRMNTEAFFGQGTRLTVV.